The 27 T cell receptor beta chains below come from one sample, sequenced in a study of T cells expressing NK-cell markers. Using the 5' RACE reads, TCRdb records one entry per CDR3 protein without DNA. Its listing shows 550,000 or so distinct CDR3 sequences. Sequenced sample: blood T cells: a sorted CD56 or NKG2C T cell subset, CD4+ or CD8+ T cells, or bulk PBMC T cells (not recorded which). All receptors derive from a man between 18 and 35 years old in good health.

V usage is TRBV12-3 or TRBV12-4 and J usage is TRBJ2-5. This CDR3 contains 14 residues. CDR3 residues: CASTFSGFGETQYF.

The chain joins TRBV20-1 to TRBJ2-2. Germline values: CDR1 DFQATT, CDR2 SNEGSKA (reference sequence). The CDR3 covers 12 residues. CDR3: CSASVGSGELFF.

V and J are TRBV7-2 and TRBJ1-6; TCRdb's D call of TRBD1 is untestable without DNA. This CDR3 has 15 residues. Germline V CDR1 and CDR2: SGHTA, FQGNSA. This chain's CDR3 is CASSSPGIHNSPLHF.

The chain uses TRBV5-4 and TRBJ1-1; TCRdb's D gene call, TRBD1, goes unchecked for lack of DNA. This CDR3 is 15 amino acids long. In germline, CDR1 is SGHNT, CDR2 YYREEE (reference sequence). The chain's CDR3 is CASSPAGTGIAEAFF.

The chain uses TRBV9 and TRBJ2-7; TCRdb's D call of TRBD2 is untestable without DNA. The CDR3 sequence is 15 residues long. In germline, CDR1 is SGDLS, CDR2 YYNGEE. The CDR3 loop reads CASSVMGEATYEQYF. Full variable domain (missing parts from reference TRBV9 and TRBJ2-7): DSGVTQTPKHLITATGQRVTLRCSPRSGDLSVYWYQQSLDQGLQFLIQYYNGEERAKGNILERFSAQQFPDLHSELNLSSLELGDSALYFCASSVMGEATYEQYFGPGTRLTVT.

The chain has TRBV20-1 and TRBJ2-1; TCRdb's D call, TRBD1, is unchecked because there is no DNA. The CDR3 contains 16 residues. The V gene's germline CDR1 is DFQATT and CDR2 SNEGSKA (reference sequence). The CDR3 is CSARDWATGTNNEQFF.

The chain employs TRBV6-1 and TRBJ2-2; the D gene TCRdb calls, TRBD1, cannot be checked with no DNA. Germline V lookup: CDR1 MNHNS, CDR2 SASEGT. The CDR3 loop spans 13 amino acids. CDR3 protein: CASSGQGIGELFF.

The chain combines TRBV28 with TRBJ1-1. Germline V CDR1 and CDR2: MDHEN, SYDVKM. CDR3 size: 14 residues. The CDR3 protein is CASSPIDHEDGAFF.

V is TRBV12-3 or TRBV12-4 and J is TRBJ2-7. This CDR3 has 13 residues. The CDR3 here is CASMTGLAYEQYF.

This sequence joins TRBV7-8 and TRBJ2-5; TCRdb picks TRBD1, but there is no DNA to check that call. The germline V gene encodes CDR1 SGHVS and CDR2 FQNEAQ. The CDR3 loop spans 13 amino acids. This CDR3 reads CASCGTPQETQYF.

CDR3 in amino acids: CASSEGESQNIQYF. The chain employs TRBV18 and TRBJ2-4; TCRdb's D gene call, TRBD1, goes unchecked for lack of DNA. CDR1 is KGHSH and CDR2 is LQKENI in the germline V gene. CDR3 length: 14 amino acids.

The chain carries TRBV3-1 and TRBJ2-2; the TCRdb D gene call, TRBD2, has no DNA to confirm it. This CDR3 contains 17 residues. CDR1 is LGHDT and CDR2 is YNNKEL in the germline V gene (reference sequence). The CDR3 reads CASSRDSRLVLYGELFF.

J is TRBJ1-2 and V is TRBV11-2; TCRdb's D gene call, TRBD1, goes unchecked for lack of DNA. This CDR3 has 15 residues. Germline V gene lookup returns CDR1 SGHAT and CDR2 FQNNGV. The CDR3 spells CASSYSFGGSYGYTF.

The chain recombines TRBV4-2 with TRBJ2-5; TCRdb lists TRBD2, though no DNA is available to test this call. This CDR3 is 16 amino acids long. Per the germline V gene, CDR1 is LGHNA and CDR2 is YNFKEQ. The CDR3 sequence is CASSQQGEGPGETQYF.

The gene calls are TRBV5-1 and TRBJ2-3; TCRdb outputs TRBD1, but without DNA this stays unchecked. CDR1 SGHRS and CDR2 YFSETQ come from the germline V gene. The CDR3 sequence is 15 residues long. The CDR3 here is CASSLDRGQTDTQYF.

This sequence joins TRBV27 and TRBJ1-1; TCRdb's assignment of TRBD1 cannot be checked, as there is no DNA. CDR1 is MNHEY, CDR2 SMNVEV, per germline (reference sequence). This CDR3 region has 16 residues. Here the CDR3 reads CASSLHRGQGETEAFF.

This chain joins TRBV24-1 and TRBJ2-1; TCRdb gives TRBD1 as the D gene, but with no DNA this cannot be confirmed. The CDR3 spans 12 residues. Germline assignment: CDR1 KGHDR and CDR2 SFDVKD. This CDR3 is CATSSVFQEQFF.

V and J are TRBV6-5 and TRBJ1-4. This CDR3 is 15 amino acids long. CDR1 MNHEY and CDR2 SVGAGI come from the germline V gene. This CDR3 is CASSLELLGDEKLFF.

The chain is built from TRBV6-2 or TRBV6-3 and TRBJ1-1; the TCRdb call, TRBD1, lacks DNA for checking. Germline-derived CDR1 and CDR2 are MNHEY and SVGEGT. CDR3 length equals 13 residues. The CDR3 here is CASSYPTGFEAFF.

The chain links TRBV28 to TRBJ2-1. This CDR3 is 13 amino acids long. CDR1 and CDR2 from the germline V gene are MDHEN and SYDVKM. CDR3 sequence: CASRISSYNEQFF.

The rearrangement joins TRBV7-8 to TRBJ2-7; absent DNA, TCRdb's TRBD1 call cannot be checked. This CDR3 comprises 17 residues. The germline gives CDR1 SGHVS, CDR2 FQNEAQ. The CDR3 sequence is CASSLPISGTGSYEQYF.

The J gene is TRBJ2-7, the V gene TRBV7-2; TCRdb calls TRBD2, which cannot be checked without DNA. CDR3 length: 15 residues. Germline CDR1 is SGHTA and CDR2 is FQGNSA. CDR3: CASSATREGGYEQYF.

This chain uses TRBV12-3 or TRBV12-4 with TRBJ1-6; TCRdb's D call, TRBD1, is unchecked because there is no DNA. This CDR3 comprises 14 residues. The CDR3 protein is CASSSDRVVSPLHF.

The chain is built from TRBV15 and TRBJ2-1; TCRdb reports TRBD2, a call that lacks DNA to check it against. The CDR3 extends over 15 amino acids. Germline assignment: CDR1 LNHNV and CDR2 YYDKDF (reference sequence). The chain's CDR3 is CATSRDREIGNEQFF.

The chain has TRBV6-2 or TRBV6-3 and TRBJ2-4; TCRdb returns TRBD1, unconfirmable since there is no DNA. The CDR3 consists of 15 residues. From germline, CDR1 is MNHEY and CDR2 SVGEGT. This chain's CDR3 is CASSSIAYRDGIQYF.

This chain connects TRBV6-2 or TRBV6-3 to TRBJ2-1; TCRdb calls TRBD1, which cannot be checked without DNA. Germline V lookup: CDR1 MNHEY, CDR2 SVGEGT. CDR3 length equals 14 residues. CDR3: CASSYPTGLLEQFF.

The V and J genes are TRBV9 and TRBJ1-1; the TCRdb D gene call, TRBD1, has no DNA to confirm it. Germline V gene data show CDR1 as SGDLS and CDR2 as YYNGEE. This CDR3 spans 16 amino acids. CDR3 region: CASSSSGTVMNTEAFF.